This T cell receptor beta chain was captured in a study of blood T cell repertoires in COVID-19. Study summary: T cells, B-cell-depleted T cells, or PBMCs provided the cDNA or gDNA that served as material.

Some clones are missing from TCRdb's copy, which holds only in-frame ones; the method was immunoSEQ multiplex PCR. The repertoire holds approximately 450,000 clones, with around 89% as singletons. The CDR3 runs 20 residues. This sequence was found in a woman in her thirties with acute or convalescent COVID-19. The sample comprised peripheral blood. J is TRBJ2-5 and V is TRBV21-1; the DNA was not compared with TRBD1, the D call given in the table. TRBV21-1 is annotated as a pseudogene. The chain's CDR3 is CASSKALLITNMKKKETQYF. The DNA for the CDR3 is TGTGCCAGCAGCAAAGCGCTTTTAATCACCAACATGAAAAAAAAAGAGACCCAGTACTTC.